Following are 23 T cell receptor beta chains from one sample sequenced in a study of T cell repertoires in cytomegalovirus infection. No antigen has been assigned to these receptors. MiXCR, run by TCRdb on the reads, gives a single entry per CDR3 protein. This sample yields 250,000 to 300,000 distinct CDR3 sequences, of which approximately 22% are seen a single time; approximately 19% belongs to the top ten. The sample consisted of cultured PBMCs, taken from culture after CMV antigen stimulation. Every receptor here comes from a human donor in good health (CMV status not recorded). Some clones in this sample may be carry-over from other donors' samples.

This clonotype has more than one count but fewer than ten. The gene calls are TRBV28 and TRBJ2-1; 14 bases line up with TRBD2. V shed 6 bases, J shed 7 bases, and the junction held 11 bases outside the gene matches. The CDR3 runs to 17 residues. The germline gives CDR1 MDHEN, CDR2 SYDVKM. The CDR3 DNA reads as TGTGCCAGCAGGGTTGGGACTAGCGGGAGACGATGGAATGAGCAGTTCTTC. This codes for CASRVGTSGRRWNEQFF.

The chain employs TRBV20-1 and TRBJ1-1; 7 nucleotides line up with TRBD1. In germline, CDR1 is DFQATT, CDR2 SNEGSKA (reference sequence). J lost 2 bases, V lost 2 bases, and 5 bases had no gene match. The CDR3 is 14 residues long. CDR3 DNA sequence: TGCAGTGCTAGATCCGGGACAGTTAACACTGAAGCTTTCTTT. Its protein product is CSARSGTVNTEAFF.

This clonotype was detected only once. This clone may be a read error of a much larger clone one base away. This CDR3 is CASSLDSGNTLYF. CDR3 DNA sequence: TGTGCCAGCAGCTTGGACTCTGGAAACACCTTATATTTT. The V and J genes are TRBV11-3 and TRBJ1-3; no clear D gene. CDR1 SGHNT and CDR2 YENEEA come from the germline V gene. The CDR3 has 13 residues.

This clonotype was found many times. The rearrangement uses TRBV11-2 and TRBJ2-7; 7 bases align to TRBD2. Unmatched junction bases numbered 17, after V lost 4 bases and J lost 5 bases. Germline loops: CDR1 SGHAT, CDR2 FQNNGV. The CDR3 contains 17 residues. The DNA of the CDR3 is TGTGCCAGCAGCTCAGGCGTTTCGGAGCGGGATGACAACGAGCAGTACGTC. This sequence encodes CASSSGVSERDDNEQYV.

This clonotype was detected many times. The chain employs TRBV7-2 and TRBJ2-3, with 9 positions matching TRBD2. With V trimmed by 2 bases and J by 1 base, 7 bases remained unmatched. Germline V gene lookup returns CDR1 SGHTA and CDR2 FQGNSA. CDR3 length equals 17 residues. This chain's CDR3 is CASSLTRGGRGTDTQYF. CDR3 nucleotides: TGTGCCAGCAGCTTAACCCGTGGCGGGAGGGGCACAGATACGCAGTATTTT.

This clonotype was seen more than once but under ten times. One end of the junction is discordant with germline, which a read error may explain. This chain links TRBV20-1 with TRBJ1-5; D gene unclear. Germline V gene data show CDR1 as DFQATT and CDR2 as SNEGSKA (reference sequence). The CDR3 contains 13 residues. CDR3 nucleotides: TGCAGTGCCAGAGATCGGGAAAATCAGCCCCAGCATTTT. Encoded protein: CSARDRENQPQHF.

This clonotype was detected only a few times. The chain employs TRBV6-1 and TRBJ2-7, with 10 bases aligning to TRBD1. V trimming: 4 bases; J trimming: 2 bases; junction bases outside the gene matches: 8. The CDR3 runs to 16 residues. Germline V gives CDR1 MNHNS, CDR2 SASEGT. CDR3 amino acids: CASSAAGTGDPYEQYF. The CDR3 DNA reads as TGTGCCAGCAGTGCCGCCGGGACAGGGGACCCCTACGAGCAGTACTTC.

The chain is built from TRBV27 and TRBJ2-1; D unclear. V was clipped by 2 bases and J by 9 bases, with 11 bases between them. Germline V gene data show CDR1 as MNHEY and CDR2 as SMNVEV (reference sequence). CDR3 length: 13 amino acids. The CDR3 sequence: CASSLISTGEQFF. For the CDR3, the DNA is TGTGCCAGCAGTTTAATCTCAACGGGTGAGCAGTTCTTC.

There are a few counts of this clonotype. V and J are TRBV9 and TRBJ2-7; 8 positions agree with TRBD2. The trim removed 0 bases at V and 4 bases at J, leaving 6 bases unmatched. The CDR3 is made up of 15 amino acids. CDR1 and CDR2 (germline): SGDLS, YYNGEE. CDR3 in amino acids: CASSVGLAGNYEQYF. As DNA, the CDR3 is TGTGCCAGCAGCGTAGGGCTAGCGGGCAATTACGAGCAGTACTTC.

This clonotype was counted a few times. This chain uses TRBV20-1 with TRBJ1-4; weak D call: TRBD1 (5 bases). The V end lost 6 bases, the J end lost 5 bases, and 16 bases lay between the germline ends. CDR1 is DFQATT, CDR2 SNEGSKA, per germline (reference sequence). This CDR3 is built from 14 residues. DNA of the CDR3: TGCAGTGCCAGTTCAGGGCCTCTAAATGAAAAACTGTTTTTT. Translating it yields CSASSGPLNEKLFF.

This clonotype was seen many times. This chain uses TRBV7-2 with TRBJ2-6; D is unresolved. The CDR3 runs 15 residues. The germline gives CDR1 SGHTA, CDR2 FQGNSA. The ends were cut back, 3 bases at V and 3 bases at J, with 9 bases in the middle. CDR3 bases: TGTGCCAGCAGCTTCGGTGCGCTTGGGGCCAACGTCCTGACTTTC. It is translated as CASSFGALGANVLTF.

V is TRBV28 and J is TRBJ2-4; TRBD2 agrees at 11 bases. Germline V gene lookup returns CDR1 MDHEN and CDR2 SYDVKM. There are 16 residues in the CDR3. With V trimmed by 7 bases and J by 3 bases, 8 bases remained unmatched. CDR3 amino acids: CASTGGSGRGKNIQYF. CDR3 DNA sequence: TGTGCCAGCACCGGGGGTAGCGGGAGGGGCAAAAACATTCAGTACTTC.

This sequence joins TRBV12-3 or TRBV12-4 and TRBJ1-4; 7 nucleotides align to TRBD1. The CDR3 is 16 residues long. Losses at the gene ends were 6 bases for V and 7 bases for J; bases not matched to a gene: 14. The CDR3: CASSTYSGGQREKLFF. For the CDR3, the DNA is TGTGCCAGCAGCACTTATTCAGGGGGACAGCGTGAAAAACTGTTTTTT.

Concerning this clonotype: A read error may explain this, as a much larger clone is one base away. V is TRBV7-2 and J is TRBJ2-5; 13 bases line up with TRBD2. This CDR3 spans 14 amino acids. Germline CDR1 is SGHTA and CDR2 is FQGNSA. This CDR3 is CASSRTSGRETRYF. The CDR3 DNA is TGTGCCAGCAGCAGGACTAGCGGGAGAGAGACCCGGTACTTC.

The genes are TRBV6-1 and TRBJ1-1, with unresolved D. CDR3 length equals 12 residues. V gave up 5 bases and J gave up 6 bases, with 10 bases separating them. CDR1 is MNHNS, CDR2 SASEGT, per germline. The CDR3: CASSPGPAEAFF. In nucleotides, the CDR3 is TGTGCCAGCAGTCCGGGCCCCGCTGAAGCTTTCTTT.

This clonotype was counted many times. This chain connects TRBV7-2 to TRBJ1-5; D might be TRBD1 (5 bases). V was clipped by 1 base and J by 9 bases, with 13 bases between them. This CDR3 has 14 residues. The germline V gene encodes CDR1 SGHTA and CDR2 FQGNSA. CDR3: CASSLVEAGRPQHF. CDR3 sequence (DNA): TGTGCCAGCAGCTTAGTCGAGGCAGGGAGGCCCCAGCATTTT. The full variable domain, its missing parts supplied by reference TRBV7-2 and TRBJ1-5, is GAGVSQSPSNKVTEKGKDVELRCDPISGHTALYWYRQSLGQGLEFLIYFQGNSAPDKSGLPSDRFSAERTGGSVSTLTIQRTQQEDSAVYLCASSLVEAGRPQHFGDGTRLSIL.

This clonotype was counted between two and nine times. The chain employs TRBV28 and TRBJ2-2; TRBD2 might be the D (5 bases). This CDR3 has 18 amino acids. Germline V gene sequence: CDR1 MDHEN, CDR2 SYDVKM. V lost 3 bases, J lost 7 bases, and 24 bases lay in between. The CDR3 protein is CASSFHFSLLGRGGELFF. CDR3 DNA sequence: TGTGCCAGCAGTTTCCACTTCTCCCTCCTCGGACGGGGCGGGGAGCTGTTTTTT.

This clonotype turned up a few times. The rearrangement joins TRBV27 to TRBJ1-2, with 9 positions matching TRBD1. The V gene's germline CDR1 is MNHEY and CDR2 SMNVEV (reference sequence). With 4 bases clipped from V and 6 bases from J, the junction kept 6 bases outside the gene matches. The CDR3 totals 14 residues. Here the CDR3 reads CASSSGQGKNGYTF. The CDR3 coding sequence is TGTGCCAGCAGTTCCGGACAGGGGAAGAATGGCTACACCTTC.

The chain couples TRBV7-2 to TRBJ2-5; TRBD2 matches at 12 bases. V was clipped by 5 bases and J by 4 bases; unmatched bases: 8. Germline V lookup: CDR1 SGHTA, CDR2 FQGNSA. The CDR3 length is 16 residues. The CDR3 loop reads CASSPRLAGALETQYF. DNA for the CDR3: TGTGCCAGCAGCCCACGACTAGCGGGAGCGCTAGAGACCCAGTACTTC.

The chain links TRBV20-1 to TRBJ2-1; no clear D. CDR3 length: 15 amino acids. CDR1 DFQATT and CDR2 SNEGSKA come from the germline V gene (reference sequence). Trimming removed 7 bases at V and 1 base at J, with 17 bases between. This CDR3 is CSVLDLGASYNEQFF. In DNA, the CDR3 is TGCAGTGTTCTTGACTTAGGTGCGTCCTACAATGAGCAGTTCTTC.

This clonotype was seen a handful of times. J is TRBJ1-5 and V is TRBV18, with D possibly being TRBD1 (5 bases). CDR3 length equals 16 residues. CDR1 is KGHSH, CDR2 LQKENI, per germline. V gave up 6 bases and J gave up 0 bases, with 15 bases separating them. Here the CDR3 DNA reads TGTGCCAGCTCTGAGGGGCCAGCTTATAGCAATCAGCCCCAGCATTTT. Translation gives CASSEGPAYSNQPQHF.

This clonotype was detected a few times. The chain links TRBV6-2 or TRBV6-3 to TRBJ2-7; either TRBD1 or TRBD2 may fit D (5 bases each). The CDR3 totals 13 residues. V lost 7 bases and J 6 bases, leaving 16 bases between the germline ends. Germline values: CDR1 MNHEY, CDR2 SVGEGT. In DNA form, the CDR3 reads TGTGCCAGCAACGGGGACCAAGACCTCGAGCAGTACTTC. It codes for CASNGDQDLEQYF.

This clonotype occurred many times. The chain links TRBV15 to TRBJ1-4; D remains unclear. V shed 1 base and J shed 5 bases, with 8 bases lying between them. This CDR3 comprises 14 residues. Germline-derived CDR1 and CDR2 are LNHNV and YYDKDF (reference sequence). In nucleotides, the CDR3 is TGTGCCACCAGCAGAGGAGAATCCAATGAAAAACTGTTTTTT. Protein sequence: CATSRGESNEKLFF.